The clone carrying this T cell receptor beta chain was recorded once. The antigen remains unidentified. Produced via immunoSEQ multiplex PCR; TCRdb's table is partial and in-frame only. Of 25,000 to 35,000 clones in the sample, over 80% were seen once. The data were taken from a study of a mutant IDH1 vaccine in newly diagnosed glioma. Study-wide background: Patients underwent eight vaccinations, which took place in weeks 1, 3, 5, 7, 11, 15, 19 and 23. First vaccine doses came 4-6 weeks after radiotherapy alone, or with temozolomide cycles. Treated individuals were about 60% male and approximately 38% female, averaging 40.4 years of age.

This sample's time point: week 23, last vaccination. Mutant IDH1 20-mer peptide, at 300 ug, made up each vaccine dose, with topical imiquimod. The V gene lost 3 bases and the J gene lost 5 bases, with 16 bases spanning the gap. Germline lookup yields CDR1 LNHDA and CDR2 SQIVND (reference sequence). The CDR3 contains 15 residues. This clonotype was obtained from a woman between 18 and 29 years old with glioma. Sequenced material: PBMCs, taken from a glioma patient whose treatment included an IDH1 peptide vaccine. This chain links TRBV19 with TRBJ2-5, with TRBD2 as a possible D gene (6 bases). The CDR3 loop reads CASSISGGPRETQYF. The CDR3 bases are TGTGCCAGTAGTATCAGCGGAGGGCCGAGGGAGACCCAGTACTTC.